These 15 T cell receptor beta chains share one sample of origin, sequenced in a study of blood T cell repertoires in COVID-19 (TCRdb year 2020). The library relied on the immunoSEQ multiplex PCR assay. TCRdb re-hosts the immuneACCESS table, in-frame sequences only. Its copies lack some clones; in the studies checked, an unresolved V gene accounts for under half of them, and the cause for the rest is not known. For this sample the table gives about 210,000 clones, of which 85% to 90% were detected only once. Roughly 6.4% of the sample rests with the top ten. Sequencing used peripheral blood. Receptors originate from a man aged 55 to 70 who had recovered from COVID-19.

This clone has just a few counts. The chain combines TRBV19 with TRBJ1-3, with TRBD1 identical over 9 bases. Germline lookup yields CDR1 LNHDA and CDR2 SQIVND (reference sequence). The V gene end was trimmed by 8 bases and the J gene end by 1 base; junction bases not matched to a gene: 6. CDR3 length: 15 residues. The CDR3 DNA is TGTGCCAGTTCCCGCGGGACAGGGTCTGGAAACACCATATATTTT. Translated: CASSRGTGSGNTIYF.

DNA of the CDR3: TGTGCCAGCAGCCCCCGGAGCGGGGCAGGGAAACCTGAAGCTTTCTTT. Translated, it gives CASSPRSGAGKPEAFF. The rearrangement joins TRBV5-4 to TRBJ1-1, with D tentatively TRBD1 (5 bases). The CDR3 spans 16 residues. The germline V and J ends were trimmed by 4 bases and 6 bases, with 22 bases remaining between them. Germline CDR1 and CDR2: SGHNT and YYREEE (reference sequence).

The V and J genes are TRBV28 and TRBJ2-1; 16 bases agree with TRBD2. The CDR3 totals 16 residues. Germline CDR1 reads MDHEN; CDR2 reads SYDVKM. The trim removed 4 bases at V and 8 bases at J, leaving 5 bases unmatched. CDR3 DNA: TGTGCCAGCAGTTCCCCGGGACTAGCGGGAGGGCATGAGCAGTTCTTC. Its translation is CASSSPGLAGGHEQFF.

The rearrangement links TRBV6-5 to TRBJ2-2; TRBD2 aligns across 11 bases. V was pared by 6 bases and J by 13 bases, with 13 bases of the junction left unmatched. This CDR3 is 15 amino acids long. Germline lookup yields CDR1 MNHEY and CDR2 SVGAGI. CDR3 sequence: CASSAGTSGLRGLFF. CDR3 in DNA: TGTGCCAGCAGCGCAGGGACTAGCGGACTTAGGGGGCTGTTTTTT.

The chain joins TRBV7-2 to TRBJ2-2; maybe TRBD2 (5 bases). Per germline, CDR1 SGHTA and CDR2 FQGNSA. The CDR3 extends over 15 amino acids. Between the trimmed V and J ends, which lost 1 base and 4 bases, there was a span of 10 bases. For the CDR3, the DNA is TGTGCCAGCAGCTTAGAGCGGATCTTCACCGGGGAGCTGTTTTTT. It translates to CASSLERIFTGELFF. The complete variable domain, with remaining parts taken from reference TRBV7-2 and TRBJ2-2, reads GAGVSQSPSNKVTEKGKDVELRCDPISGHTALYWYRQSLGQGLEFLIYFQGNSAPDKSGLPSDRFSAERTGGSVSTLTIQRTQQEDSAVYLCASSLERIFTGELFFGEGSRLTVL.

CDR3: CASSASTGYNDEQYF. The CDR3 DNA sequence: TGTGCCAGCAGTGCCTCGACAGGGTACAATGACGAGCAGTACTTC. V is TRBV28 and J is TRBJ2-7; 7 positions match TRBD1. This CDR3 comprises 15 residues. Germline CDR1 is MDHEN and CDR2 is SYDVKM. Losses at the gene ends were 5 bases for V and 5 bases for J; bases not matched to a gene: 12.

The CDR3 DNA follows: TGTGCCAGCAGCTTCACAGGCGGGCAGTACTTC. Encoded protein: CASSFTGGQYF. V usage is TRBV11-2 and J usage is TRBJ2-7, with a weak D call TRBD1 (5 bases). Germline assignment: CDR1 SGHAT and CDR2 FQNNGV. Between the trimmed V and J ends, which lost 3 bases and 9 bases, there was a span of 9 bases. This CDR3 has 11 residues.

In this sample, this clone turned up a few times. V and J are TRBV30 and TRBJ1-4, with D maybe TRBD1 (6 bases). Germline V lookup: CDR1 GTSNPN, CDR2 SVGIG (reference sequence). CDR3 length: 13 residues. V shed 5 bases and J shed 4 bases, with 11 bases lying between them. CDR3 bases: TGTGCCTGGTCTAACAGGGATAATGAAAAACTGTTTTTT. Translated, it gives CAWSNRDNEKLFF. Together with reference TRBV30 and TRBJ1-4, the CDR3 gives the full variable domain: SQTIHQWPATLVQPVGSPLSLECTVEGTSNPNLYWYRQAAGRGLQLLFYSVGIGQISSEVPQNLSASRPQDRQFILSSKKLLLSDSGFYLCAWSNRDNEKLFFGSGTQLSVL.

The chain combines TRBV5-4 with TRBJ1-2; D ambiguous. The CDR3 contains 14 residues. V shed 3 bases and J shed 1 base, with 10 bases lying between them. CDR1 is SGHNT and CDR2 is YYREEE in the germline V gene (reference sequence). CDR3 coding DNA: TGTGCCAGCAGCTGGCCGGAGGGTAACTATGGCTACACCTTC. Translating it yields CASSWPEGNYGYTF.

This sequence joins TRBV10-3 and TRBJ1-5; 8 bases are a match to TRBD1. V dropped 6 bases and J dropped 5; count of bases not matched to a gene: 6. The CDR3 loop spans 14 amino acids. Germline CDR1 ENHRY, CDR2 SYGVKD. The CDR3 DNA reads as TGTGCCATCAGCGAGGGACAGGTCTATCAGCCCCAGCATTTT. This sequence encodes CAISEGQVYQPQHF.

CDR3: CASSQDRTGPNTGELFF. CDR3 nucleotides: TGTGCCAGCAGCCAAGATCGGACAGGGCCGAACACCGGGGAGCTGTTTTTT. The chain employs TRBV14 and TRBJ2-2, with 8 bases lining up with TRBD1. Germline lookup yields CDR1 SGHDN and CDR2 FVKESK. CDR3 size: 17 residues. V was pared by 0 bases and J by 0 bases, with 3 bases of the junction left unmatched.

CDR3 in amino acids: CATQRGRQGSSYGYTF. CDR3 nucleotides: TGTGCCACCCAAAGGGGGAGACAGGGGTCGAGCTATGGCTACACCTTC. The chain is built from TRBV19 and TRBJ1-2, with 8 positions matching TRBD1. The CDR3 extends over 16 amino acids. Per germline, CDR1 LNHDA and CDR2 SQIVND (reference sequence). J was trimmed by 4 bases and V by 10 bases; bases with no gene match: 17.

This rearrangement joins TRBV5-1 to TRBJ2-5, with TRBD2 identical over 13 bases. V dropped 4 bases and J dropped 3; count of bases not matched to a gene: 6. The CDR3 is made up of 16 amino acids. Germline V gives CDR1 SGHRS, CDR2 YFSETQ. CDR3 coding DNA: TGCGCCAGCAGCACGGGACTAGCGGGACCCGAAGAGACCCAGTACTTC. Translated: CASSTGLAGPEETQYF.

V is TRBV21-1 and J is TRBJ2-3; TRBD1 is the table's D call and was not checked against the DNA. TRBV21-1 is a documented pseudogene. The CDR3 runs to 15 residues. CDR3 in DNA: TGTGCCAGCAGCCCAGGTGAGCCTAGCACAGATACGCAGTATTTT. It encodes CASSPGEPSTDTQYF.

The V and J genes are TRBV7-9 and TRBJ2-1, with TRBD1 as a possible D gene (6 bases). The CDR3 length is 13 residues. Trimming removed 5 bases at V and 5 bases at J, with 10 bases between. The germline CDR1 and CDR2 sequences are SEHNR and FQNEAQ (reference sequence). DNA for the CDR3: TGTGCCAGCAGCATGGGACAAAACAATGAGCAGTTCTTC. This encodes CASSMGQNNEQFF.